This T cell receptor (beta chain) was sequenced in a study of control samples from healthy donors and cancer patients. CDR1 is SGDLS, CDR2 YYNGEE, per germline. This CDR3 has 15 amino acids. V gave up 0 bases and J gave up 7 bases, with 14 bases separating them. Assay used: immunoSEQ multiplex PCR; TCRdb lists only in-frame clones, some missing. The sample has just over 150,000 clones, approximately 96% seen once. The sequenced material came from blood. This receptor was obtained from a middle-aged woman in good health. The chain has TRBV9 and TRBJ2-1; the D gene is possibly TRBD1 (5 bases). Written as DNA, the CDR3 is TGTGCCAGCAGCGTAGACAGGTGGGGTATAAATGAGCAGTTCTTC. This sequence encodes CASSVDRWGINEQFF.